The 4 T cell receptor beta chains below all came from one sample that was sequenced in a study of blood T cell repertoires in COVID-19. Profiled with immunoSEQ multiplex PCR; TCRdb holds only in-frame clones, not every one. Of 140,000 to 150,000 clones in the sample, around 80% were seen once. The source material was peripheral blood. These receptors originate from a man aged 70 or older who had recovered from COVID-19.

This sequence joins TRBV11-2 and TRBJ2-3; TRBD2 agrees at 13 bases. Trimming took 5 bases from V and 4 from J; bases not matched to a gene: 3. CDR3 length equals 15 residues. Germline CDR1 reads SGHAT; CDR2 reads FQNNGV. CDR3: CASSRTSGRADTQYF. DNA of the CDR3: TGTGCCAGCAGCCGGACTAGCGGGAGAGCAGATACGCAGTATTTT.

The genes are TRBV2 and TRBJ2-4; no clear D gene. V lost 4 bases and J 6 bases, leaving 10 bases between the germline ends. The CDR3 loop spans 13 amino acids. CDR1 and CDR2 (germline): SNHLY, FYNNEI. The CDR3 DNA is TGTGCCAGCAGTGCAAGTACCAGAAACATTCAGTACTTC. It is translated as CASSASTRNIQYF.

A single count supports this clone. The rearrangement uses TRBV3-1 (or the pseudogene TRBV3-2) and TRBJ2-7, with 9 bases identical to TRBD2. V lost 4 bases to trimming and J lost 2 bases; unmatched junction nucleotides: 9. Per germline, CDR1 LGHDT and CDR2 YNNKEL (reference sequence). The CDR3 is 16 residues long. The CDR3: CASSPYAAGGAYEQYF. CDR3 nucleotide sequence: TGTGCCAGCAGCCCATATGCGGCGGGAGGGGCCTACGAGCAGTACTTC.

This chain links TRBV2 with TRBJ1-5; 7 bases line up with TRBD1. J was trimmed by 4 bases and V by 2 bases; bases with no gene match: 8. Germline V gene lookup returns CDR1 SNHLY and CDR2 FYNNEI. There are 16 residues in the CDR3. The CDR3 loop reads CASSELGDSQNQPQHF. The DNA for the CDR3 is TGTGCCAGCAGTGAACTCGGGGACAGCCAGAATCAGCCCCAGCATTTT. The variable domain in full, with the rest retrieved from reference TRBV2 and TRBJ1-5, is EPEVTQTPSHQVTQMGQEVILRCVPISNHLYFYWYRQILGQKVEFLVSFYNNEISEKSEIFDDQFSVERPDGSNFTLKIRSTKLEDSAMYFCASSELGDSQNQPQHFGDGTRLSIL.